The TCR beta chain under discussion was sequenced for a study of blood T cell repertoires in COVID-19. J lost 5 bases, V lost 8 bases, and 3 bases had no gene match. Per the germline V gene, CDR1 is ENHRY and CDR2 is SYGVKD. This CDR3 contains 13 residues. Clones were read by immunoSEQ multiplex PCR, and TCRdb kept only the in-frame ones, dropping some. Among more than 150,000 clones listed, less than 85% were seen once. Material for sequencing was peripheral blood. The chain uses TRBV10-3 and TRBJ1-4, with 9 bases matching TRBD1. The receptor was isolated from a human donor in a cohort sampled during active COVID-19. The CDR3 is CAIGTGSNEKLFF. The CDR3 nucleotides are TGTGCCATCGGGACAGGGTCAAATGAAAAACTGTTTTTT.